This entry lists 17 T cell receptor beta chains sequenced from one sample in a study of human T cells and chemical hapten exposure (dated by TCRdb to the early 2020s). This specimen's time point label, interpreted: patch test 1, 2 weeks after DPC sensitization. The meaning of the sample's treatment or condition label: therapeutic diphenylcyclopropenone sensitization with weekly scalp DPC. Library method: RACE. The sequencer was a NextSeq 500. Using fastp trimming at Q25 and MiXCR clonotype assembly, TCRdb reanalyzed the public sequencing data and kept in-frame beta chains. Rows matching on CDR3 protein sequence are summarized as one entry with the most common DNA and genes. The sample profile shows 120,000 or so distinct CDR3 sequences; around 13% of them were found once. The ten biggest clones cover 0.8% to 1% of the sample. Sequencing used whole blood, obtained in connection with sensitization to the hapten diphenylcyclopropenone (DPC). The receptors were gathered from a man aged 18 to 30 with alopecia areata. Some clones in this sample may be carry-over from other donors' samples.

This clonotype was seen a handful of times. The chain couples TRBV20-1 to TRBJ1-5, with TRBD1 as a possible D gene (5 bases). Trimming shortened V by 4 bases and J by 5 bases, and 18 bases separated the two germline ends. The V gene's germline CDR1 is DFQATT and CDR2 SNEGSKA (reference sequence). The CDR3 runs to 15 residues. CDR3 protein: CSAIRAGLFYQPQHF. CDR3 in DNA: TGCAGTGCTATACGGGCAGGGTTGTTTTATCAGCCCCAGCATTTT.

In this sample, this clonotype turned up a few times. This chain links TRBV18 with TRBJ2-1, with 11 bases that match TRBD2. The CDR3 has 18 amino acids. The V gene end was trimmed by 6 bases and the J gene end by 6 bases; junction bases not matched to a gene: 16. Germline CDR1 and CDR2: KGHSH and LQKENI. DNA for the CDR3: TGTGCCAGCTCGCTGATTACTAGCGGGGGCACTCTAGGCAATGAGCAGTTCTTC. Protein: CASSLITSGGTLGNEQFF.

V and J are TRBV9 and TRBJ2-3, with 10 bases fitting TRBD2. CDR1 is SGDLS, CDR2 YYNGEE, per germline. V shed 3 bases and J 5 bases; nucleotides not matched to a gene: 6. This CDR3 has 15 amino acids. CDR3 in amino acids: CASSGTSGTGDTQYF. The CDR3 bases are TGTGCCAGCAGCGGTACTAGCGGGACTGGAGATACGCAGTATTTT.

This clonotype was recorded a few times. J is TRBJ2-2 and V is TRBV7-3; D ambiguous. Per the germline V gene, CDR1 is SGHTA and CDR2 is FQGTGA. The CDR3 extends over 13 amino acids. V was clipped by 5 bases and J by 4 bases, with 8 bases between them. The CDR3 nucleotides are TGTGCCAGCAGCCCCGACATCACCGGGGAGCTGTTTTTT. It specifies CASSPDITGELFF.

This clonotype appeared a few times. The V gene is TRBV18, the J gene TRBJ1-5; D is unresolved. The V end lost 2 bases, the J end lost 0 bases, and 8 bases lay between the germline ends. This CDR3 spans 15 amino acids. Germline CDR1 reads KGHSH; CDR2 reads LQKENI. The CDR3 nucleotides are TGTGCCAGCTCACCAGGAGATTATAGCAATCAGCCCCAGCATTTT. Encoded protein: CASSPGDYSNQPQHF.

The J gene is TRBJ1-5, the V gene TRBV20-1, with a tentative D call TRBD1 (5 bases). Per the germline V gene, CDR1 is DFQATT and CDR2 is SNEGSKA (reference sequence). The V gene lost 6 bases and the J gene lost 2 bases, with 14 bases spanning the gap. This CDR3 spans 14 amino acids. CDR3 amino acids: CSAPGGSGNQPQHF. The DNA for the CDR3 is TGCAGTGCCCCCGGGGGGTCTGGCAATCAGCCCCAGCATTTT.

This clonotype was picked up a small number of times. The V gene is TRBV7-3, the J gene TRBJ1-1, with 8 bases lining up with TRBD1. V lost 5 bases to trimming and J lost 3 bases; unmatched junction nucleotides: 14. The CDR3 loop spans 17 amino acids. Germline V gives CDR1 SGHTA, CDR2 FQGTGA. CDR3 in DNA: TGTGCCAGCAGCCCAATTGGGAACAGGGGGTATGACACTGAAGCTTTCTTT. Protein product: CASSPIGNRGYDTEAFF.

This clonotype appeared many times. The CDR3 region is CASSEDENTEAFF. In nucleotides, the CDR3 is TGTGCCAGCAGTGAAGATGAGAACACTGAAGCTTTCTTT. The genes are TRBV6-1 and TRBJ1-1; no reliable D call. Germline lookup yields CDR1 MNHNS and CDR2 SASEGT. The V and J ends lost 1 base and 1 base respectively, with 4 bases between them. The CDR3 length is 13 residues.

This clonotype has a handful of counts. The CDR3 region has the DNA TGTGCCACCAGCAGAGATACGGGGTTGTCTTCACCCCTCCACTTT. It encodes CATSRDTGLSSPLHF. This rearrangement joins TRBV15 to TRBJ1-6; D uncertain. The CDR3 runs to 15 residues. The ends were cut back, 0 bases at V and 9 bases at J, with 12 bases in the middle. From germline, CDR1 is LNHNV and CDR2 YYDKDF (reference sequence).

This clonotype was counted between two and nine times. As DNA, the CDR3 is TGTGCCAGCAGCCTTGGACAGGGGTTGGGAAACACCATATATTTT. Residues: CASSLGQGLGNTIYF. The J gene is TRBJ1-3, the V gene TRBV7-6; 9 positions match TRBD1. Germline CDR1 reads SGHVS; CDR2 reads FNYEAQ. The CDR3 contains 15 residues. Trimming took 5 bases from V and 4 from J; bases not matched to a gene: 6.

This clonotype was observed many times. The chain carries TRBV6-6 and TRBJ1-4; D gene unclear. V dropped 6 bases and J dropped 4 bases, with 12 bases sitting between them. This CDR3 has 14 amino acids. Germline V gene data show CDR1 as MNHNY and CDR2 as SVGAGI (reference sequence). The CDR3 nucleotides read TGTGCCAGCAGGACTCAGGAGTTTAATGAAAAACTGTTTTTT. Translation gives CASRTQEFNEKLFF.

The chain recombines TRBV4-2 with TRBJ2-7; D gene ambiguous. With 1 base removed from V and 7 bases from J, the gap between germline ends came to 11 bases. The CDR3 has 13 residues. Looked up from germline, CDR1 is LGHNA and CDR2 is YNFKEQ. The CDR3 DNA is TGTGCCAGCAGCCAAGCTGCCCGAGGAGAGCAGTACTTC. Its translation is CASSQAARGEQYF.

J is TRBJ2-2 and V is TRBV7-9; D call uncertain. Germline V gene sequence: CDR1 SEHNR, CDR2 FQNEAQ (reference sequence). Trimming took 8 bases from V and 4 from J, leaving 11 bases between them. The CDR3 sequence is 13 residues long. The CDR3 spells CASRWTSTGELFF. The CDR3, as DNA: TGTGCCAGCCGGTGGACCAGCACCGGGGAGCTGTTTTTT.

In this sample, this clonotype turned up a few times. The CDR3 sequence: CASSLGTDNTEAFF. For the CDR3, the DNA is TGTGCCAGCAGCTTAGGGACAGATAACACTGAAGCTTTCTTT. The V and J genes are TRBV7-8 and TRBJ1-1; tentatively, D is TRBD1 (6 bases). The V and J ends lost 1 base and 2 bases respectively, with 8 bases between them. CDR1 and CDR2 (germline): SGHVS, FQNEAQ. This CDR3 has 14 residues.

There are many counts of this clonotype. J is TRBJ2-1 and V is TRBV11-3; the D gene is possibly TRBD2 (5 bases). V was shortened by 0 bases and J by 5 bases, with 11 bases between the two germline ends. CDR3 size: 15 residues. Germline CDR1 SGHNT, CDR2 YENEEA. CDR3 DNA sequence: TGTGCCAGCAGCTTAGACGGAGGATACCACAATGAGCAGTTCTTC. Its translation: CASSLDGGYHNEQFF.

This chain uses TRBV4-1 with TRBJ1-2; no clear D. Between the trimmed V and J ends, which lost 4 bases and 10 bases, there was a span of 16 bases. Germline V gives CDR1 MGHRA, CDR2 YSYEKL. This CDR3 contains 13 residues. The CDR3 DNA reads TGCGCCAGCAGCCCCTCCACCCGGGAAACCTACACCTTC. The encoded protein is CASSPSTRETYTF.

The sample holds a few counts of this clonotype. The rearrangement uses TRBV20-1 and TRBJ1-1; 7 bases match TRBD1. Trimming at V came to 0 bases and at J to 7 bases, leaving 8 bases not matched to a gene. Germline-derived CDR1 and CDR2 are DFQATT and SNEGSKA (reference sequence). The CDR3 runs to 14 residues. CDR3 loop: CSARDQTGRLEAFF. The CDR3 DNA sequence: TGCAGTGCTAGAGACCAGACAGGGCGCCTTGAAGCTTTCTTT.